Listed below are T cell receptor beta chains from one sample, sequenced in a study of beta chain features in type 1 diabetes. The protocol was immunoSEQ multiplex PCR, while the TCRdb copy is restricted to in-frame clones and leaves out a portion. The sample has 95,000 to 150,000 clones; about a sixth are singletons. Sequencing was performed on central memory CD4+ T cells from blood. These receptor sequences come from a man aged 25 to 45 with type 1 diabetes. Each CDR3 is given without its conserved first and last residue.

TRBV5-1,TRBJ1-1,11,ASSKWGDAEAF
TRBV6-1,TRBJ2-3,13,ASMGAGWGTDTQY
TRBV2,TRBJ1-2,11,ASSEDRGHGYT
TRBV5-4,TRBJ2-3,11,AQGHTSTDTQY
TRBV9,TRBJ2-3,13,ASSVTSTSTDTQY
TRBV11-2,TRBJ2-1,12,ASSWDFRGNEQF
TRBV4-1,TRBJ2-1,13,ASSKYIPGDNEQF
TRBV7-2,TRBJ2-5,12,ASSTPTGVETQY
TRBV2,TRBJ1-2,16,ASSEFSTYSFPNYGYT
TRBV9,TRBJ1-2,12,ASSVGSPFDGYT
TRBV30,TRBJ1-2,11,AWSGWGRNGYT
TRBV5-1,TRBJ2-1,12,ASSLNGLGNEQF
TRBV2,TRBJ2-3,12,ASSEGQGWDTQY
TRBV7-8,TRBJ2-1,11,ALQASSYNEQF
TRBV7-9,TRBJ1-5,11,ASSLATHGPQH
TRBV28,TRBJ1-6,12,ASNPDRGDSPLH
TRBV6-5,TRBJ1-6,12,ASGKQGRNSPLH
TRBV19,TRBJ1-1,10,ASSMTVTEAF
TRBV5-1,TRBJ2-7,13,ASSAGTSVTYEQY
TRBV5-1,TRBJ2-7,15,ASSLTSGGAEVIEQY
TRBV4-3,TRBJ2-7,14,ASSQDRGQGFYEQY
TRBV4-2,TRBJ2-3,14,ASSQETGGRPDTQY
TRBV9,TRBJ2-5,11,ASSVGTEETQY
TRBV2,TRBJ1-5,9,ASQGGGPQH
TRBV5-4,TRBJ1-1,11,ASSAPGGTEAF
TRBV7-3,TRBJ1-6,12,ASSASGGNSPLH